Listed below are T cell receptor beta chains from one sample, sequenced in a study of human T cells and chemical hapten exposure. TCRdb independently ran MiXCR on the 5' RACE reads; one entry per CDR3 protein. The data show tens of thousands of distinct CDR3 sequences, less than 20% seen once. The receptors were sampled from a female donor in good health. CDR3s include the opening cysteine and the closing phenylalanine or tryptophan. Each record gives: J gene, clone size, D gene, V gene, CDR3 DNA, CDR3 protein. A D gene is named only where the DNA matches it firmly. Clone size is not always given. Where it is, it says once, few, many or a class for expanded clones.

j_call: TRBJ2-2
clone_size: many
d_call: TRBD2
v_call: TRBV7-2
cdr3_nt: TGTGCCAGCAGCCCCCCTAGCGGGAGGATTCACGGGGAGCTGTTTTTT
cdr3_aa: CASSPPSGRIHGELFF

j_call: TRBJ1-3
clone_size: few
d_call: TRBD1
v_call: TRBV5-1
cdr3_nt: TGCGCCAGCAGCTTGGAAGGACAGGCCGAGGGAAACACCATATATTTT
cdr3_aa: CASSLEGQAEGNTIYF

j_call: TRBJ1-4
clone_size: -
d_call: -
v_call: TRBV27
cdr3_nt: TGTGCCAGCAGTTTAGATCCCAATGAAAAACTGTTTTTT
cdr3_aa: CASSLDPNEKLFF

j_call: TRBJ1-5
clone_size: -
d_call: -
v_call: TRBV4-1
cdr3_nt: TGCGCCAGCAGCCAAGTCGTAGGTCACACTCAGCCCCAGCATTTT
cdr3_aa: CASSQVVGHTQPQHF

j_call: TRBJ1-4
clone_size: -
d_call: TRBD1
v_call: TRBV5-1
cdr3_nt: TGCGCCAGCAGCTGGGACAGGGCTGAAAAACTGTTTTTT
cdr3_aa: CASSWDRAEKLFF

j_call: TRBJ2-7
clone_size: -
d_call: TRBD1
v_call: TRBV18
cdr3_nt: TGTGCCAGCTCACCCGACCCAACAGGGGGCCAGTACTTC
cdr3_aa: CASSPDPTGGQYF

j_call: TRBJ2-3
clone_size: few
d_call: -
v_call: TRBV5-1
cdr3_nt: TGCGCCAGCAGCCTGATGACCGCATCGACTAGCACAGATACGCAGTATTTT
cdr3_aa: CASSLMTASTSTDTQYF

j_call: TRBJ2-7
clone_size: -
d_call: TRBD2
v_call: TRBV4-1
cdr3_nt: TGCGCCAGCAGCCAAGTATACCTAGCGGGGGACTACGAGCAGTACTTC
cdr3_aa: CASSQVYLAGDYEQYF

j_call: TRBJ1-1
clone_size: -
d_call: -
v_call: TRBV6-6
cdr3_nt: TGTGCCAGCAGTGTCGGGACATCGAACACTGAAGCTTTCTTT
cdr3_aa: CASSVGTSNTEAFF

j_call: TRBJ2-2
clone_size: few
d_call: -
v_call: TRBV6-5
cdr3_nt: TGTGCCAGCAGGCACTCCGGAAGGACGAACACCGGGGAGCTGTTTTTT
cdr3_aa: CASRHSGRTNTGELFF

j_call: TRBJ1-2
clone_size: few
d_call: -
v_call: TRBV7-2
cdr3_nt: TGTGCCAGCAGGCTATCTGGGCGGGATCCCTATGGCTACACCTTC
cdr3_aa: CASRLSGRDPYGYTF

j_call: TRBJ1-5
clone_size: -
d_call: -
v_call: TRBV12-3/TRBV12-4
cdr3_nt: TGTGCCAGCAGCAACAGGTACCAGCCCCAGCATTTT
cdr3_aa: CASSNRYQPQHF

j_call: TRBJ2-1
clone_size: -
d_call: -
v_call: TRBV27
cdr3_nt: TGTGCCAGCAGTTTAGAGGGCTCATCGATTTACAATGAGCAGTTCTTC
cdr3_aa: CASSLEGSSIYNEQFF

j_call: TRBJ2-1
clone_size: -
d_call: -
v_call: TRBV4-3
cdr3_nt: TGCGCCAGCAGCCAAGAACTTGGGCTTTACAATGAGCAGTTCTTC
cdr3_aa: CASSQELGLYNEQFF

j_call: TRBJ2-1
clone_size: -
d_call: TRBD1
v_call: TRBV11-3
cdr3_nt: TGTGCCAGCAGCGCAGACAGGGGCCCCTACAATGAGCAGTTCTTC
cdr3_aa: CASSADRGPYNEQFF

j_call: TRBJ1-1
clone_size: few
d_call: -
v_call: TRBV6-1
cdr3_nt: TGTGCCAGCAGTGAAGACGGGGGTAGTAGAGCTTTCTTT
cdr3_aa: CASSEDGGSRAFF

j_call: TRBJ2-2
clone_size: few
d_call: -
v_call: TRBV28
cdr3_nt: TGTGCCAGCAGTTCCGGGACTCCCGAAAGGGAGCTGTTTTTT
cdr3_aa: CASSSGTPERELFF

j_call: TRBJ2-2
clone_size: -
d_call: TRBD2
v_call: TRBV15
cdr3_nt: TGTGCCACCAGCAGAGATGGCGGGGGGGCAGGGACCGGGGAGCTGTTTTTT
cdr3_aa: CATSRDGGGAGTGELFF

j_call: TRBJ1-3
clone_size: few
d_call: -
v_call: TRBV21-1
cdr3_nt: TGTGCCAGCAGCAAAAAAACAACAGCCCTAAACACCATATATTTT
cdr3_aa: CASSKKTTALNTIYF

j_call: TRBJ2-3
clone_size: many
d_call: -
v_call: TRBV2
cdr3_nt: TGTGCCAGCAGTGGAGAACGAGGAGATACGCAGTATTTT
cdr3_aa: CASSGERGDTQYF

j_call: TRBJ2-2
clone_size: many
d_call: -
v_call: TRBV12-3/TRBV12-4
cdr3_nt: TGTGCCAGCAGTACGCTTGGGACCGGGGAGCTGTTTTTT
cdr3_aa: CASSTLGTGELFF

j_call: TRBJ2-1
clone_size: many
d_call: TRBD2
v_call: TRBV29-1
cdr3_nt: TGCAGCGTCAGCGGGAGTGAGCAGTTCTTC
cdr3_aa: CSVSGSEQFF

j_call: TRBJ1-1
clone_size: few
d_call: TRBD1
v_call: TRBV28
cdr3_nt: TGTGCCAGCGGGTCCTATAGTACAGGGGGAGCTTTCTTT
cdr3_aa: CASGSYSTGGAFF

j_call: TRBJ1-5
clone_size: -
d_call: TRBD1
v_call: TRBV28
cdr3_nt: TGTGCCAGCAGCCTTGGGGAGGGGGCGGCTCAGCCCCAGCATTTT
cdr3_aa: CASSLGEGAAQPQHF

j_call: TRBJ2-5
clone_size: -
d_call: -
v_call: TRBV28
cdr3_nt: TGTGCCAGCAGTTTATCCTCGTTACGGTCGGAGACCCAGTACTTC
cdr3_aa: CASSLSSLRSETQYF

j_call: TRBJ2-5
clone_size: few
d_call: -
v_call: TRBV3-1
cdr3_nt: TGTGCCAGCAGCCAAGGAGTCGGGTACCAAGAGACCCAGTACTTC
cdr3_aa: CASSQGVGYQETQYF

j_call: TRBJ2-1
clone_size: few
d_call: TRBD2
v_call: TRBV29-1
cdr3_nt: TGCAGCGTTGAAGTGAGGTTGACGGGAGGGCTCGGCGATGAGCAGTTCTTC
cdr3_aa: CSVEVRLTGGLGDEQFF

j_call: TRBJ2-1
clone_size: few
d_call: TRBD2
v_call: TRBV7-2
cdr3_nt: TGTGCCAGCAGCCCCGCTAGCGGGGGGGGGAACTACAATGAGCAGTTCTTC
cdr3_aa: CASSPASGGGNYNEQFF

j_call: TRBJ1-1
clone_size: once
d_call: -
v_call: TRBV3-1
cdr3_nt: TGTGCCAGCAGCCCTCCCTTGACAGCGAACACTGAAGCTTTCTTT
cdr3_aa: CASSPPLTANTEAFF